This T cell receptor (beta chain) was obtained from a study of OX40 agonist ivuxolimab in advanced cancers. About the research overall: Enrolled patients in dose escalation had cancers that were hepatocellular carcinoma, melanoma, renal cell or head and neck cancer. A history of anti-PD-1, anti-PD-L1 or anti-CTLA-4 therapy was acceptable, and 40% had some.

Study findings and constraints: Expanded clones were, on average, more numerous among CD8+ T cells than CD4+.

Libraries were prepared by immunoSEQ multiplex PCR; TCRdb keeps only in-frame clonotypes and omits some of them. Of 20,000 to 25,000 clones listed, around four fifths were seen once; the top ten hold around 50%. As regards this clone: The antigen remains unidentified.

The V gene's germline CDR1 is MNHEY and CDR2 SVGAGI. J was trimmed by 5 bases and V by 2 bases; bases with no gene match: 2. The CDR3 covers 14 residues. The TCR sequence derives from an adult with an advanced solid tumor such as melanoma, head and neck, liver or kidney cancer. Sequences were derived from CD4+ or CD8+ T cells sorted from blood, sampled in a trial of the OX40 agonist ivuxolimab. The V gene is TRBV6-5, the J gene TRBJ1-5, with 8 bases matching TRBD1. This chain's CDR3 is CASSYGTGYQPQHF. CDR3 in DNA: TGTGCCAGCAGTTACGGGACAGGTTATCAGCCCCAGCATTTT.